Below are 12 T cell receptor beta chains sequenced from a single sample in a study of blood T cell repertoires in COVID-19. The protocol was immunoSEQ multiplex PCR, while the TCRdb copy is restricted to in-frame clones and leaves out a portion. This table has roughly 200,000 clones, around 80% appearing once. Sequencing was performed on peripheral blood. Every receptor here comes from a human donor in a cohort sampled during active COVID-19.

The chain has TRBV18 and TRBJ2-1; 9 bases agree with TRBD1. From germline, CDR1 is KGHSH and CDR2 LQKENI. The J segment lost 6 bases and the V segment lost 3 bases, leaving 9 bases of the junction unmatched. This CDR3 is 16 amino acids long. The CDR3 region has the DNA TGTGCCAGCTCACCTCCCGACAGGGGGGTCCGCAATGAGCAGTTCTTC. It translates to CASSPPDRGVRNEQFF.

The sample holds a few counts of this clone. The rearrangement links TRBV6-5 to TRBJ1-5; 8 positions agree with TRBD1. The CDR3 totals 14 residues. V was clipped by 6 bases and J by 6 bases; unmatched bases: 7. Germline CDR1 and CDR2: MNHEY and SVGAGI. The CDR3 DNA is TGTGCCAGCAGCCCCGGACAGGGAAGTCAGCCCCAGCATTTT. Residues: CASSPGQGSQPQHF.

The table lists this clone with a count of one. The genes are TRBV19 and TRBJ2-2, with TRBD1 matching over 9 bases. The CDR3 covers 15 residues. Looked up from germline, CDR1 is LNHDA and CDR2 is SQIVND (reference sequence). The trim removed 1 base at V and 5 bases at J, leaving 2 bases unmatched. In DNA form, the CDR3 reads TGTGCCAGTAGTATAGGGACAGGGGTGACCGGGGAGCTGTTTTTT. This sequence encodes CASSIGTGVTGELFF.

This chain joins TRBV10-3 and TRBJ1-1; D may be TRBD1 (6 bases). CDR1 and CDR2 (germline): ENHRY, SYGVKD. CDR3 length: 15 residues. Trimming stripped 3 bases from V and 0 bases from J, with 11 bases between. CDR3 sequence: CAISDRGIMNTEAFF. For the CDR3, the DNA is TGTGCCATCAGTGACAGGGGAATCATGAACACTGAAGCTTTCTTT.

V is TRBV6-5 and J is TRBJ2-5; 7 positions agree with TRBD1. Losses at the gene ends were 6 bases for V and 3 bases for J; bases not matched to a gene: 7. The CDR3 runs 14 residues. CDR1 is MNHEY, CDR2 SVGAGI, per germline. The CDR3 sequence is CASSYRQGKETQYF. DNA of the CDR3: TGTGCCAGCAGCTACCGACAGGGCAAAGAGACCCAGTACTTC.

The J gene is TRBJ2-1, the V gene TRBV2; perhaps TRBD2 as D (7 bases). The germline V gene has CDR1 SNHLY and CDR2 FYNNEI. Between the trimmed V and J ends, which lost 6 bases and 0 bases, there was a span of 18 bases. The CDR3 has 17 amino acids. The CDR3 protein is CASSLRLAGASYNEQFF. In DNA, the CDR3 is TGTGCCAGCAGCCTGAGACTAGCAGGGGCCTCCTACAATGAGCAGTTCTTC. Based on the CDR3 plus reference TRBV2 and TRBJ2-1, the full variable domain is EPEVTQTPSHQVTQMGQEVILRCVPISNHLYFYWYRQILGQKVEFLVSFYNNEISEKSEIFDDQFSVERPDGSNFTLKIRSTKLEDSAMYFCASSLRLAGASYNEQFFGPGTRLTVL.

This rearrangement joins TRBV5-1 to TRBJ1-6; 8 nucleotides line up with TRBD1. V was pared by 4 bases and J by 5 bases, with 5 bases of the junction left unmatched. The CDR3 extends over 15 amino acids. The V gene's germline CDR1 is SGHRS and CDR2 YFSETQ. As DNA, the CDR3 is TGCGCCAGCAGCCAGCAGACAGGGGATAATTCACCCCTCCACTTT. It yields the protein CASSQQTGDNSPLHF.

The V gene is TRBV5-1, the J gene TRBJ1-4; no firm D call. Germline lookup yields CDR1 SGHRS and CDR2 YFSETQ. Trimming took off 1 base at V and 4 bases at J, with 11 bases between the two ends. CDR3 size: 15 residues. CDR3 amino acids: CASSLSRGFNEKLFF. As DNA, the CDR3 is TGCGCCAGCAGCTTGTCTCGGGGATTTAATGAAAAACTGTTTTTT.

The V and J genes are TRBV9 and TRBJ1-3, with unresolved D. V lost 3 bases and J 2 bases, leaving 12 bases between the germline ends. The CDR3 spans 15 residues. CDR1 is SGDLS and CDR2 is YYNGEE in the germline V gene. In DNA form, the CDR3 reads TGTGCCAGCAGCGCTCTTCCGGGGACTGGAAACACCATATATTTT. Translating gives CASSALPGTGNTIYF. The full variable domain, completed using reference TRBV9 and TRBJ1-3, is DSGVTQTPKHLITATGQRVTLRCSPRSGDLSVYWYQQSLDQGLQFLIQYYNGEERAKGNILERFSAQQFPDLHSELNLSSLELGDSALYFCASSALPGTGNTIYFGEGSWLTVV.

The CDR3: CASSWTGYLTNNSPLHF. The CDR3 nucleotides are TGTGCCAGCAGTTGGACTGGGTACCTCACAAATAATTCACCCCTCCACTTT. The J gene is TRBJ1-6, the V gene TRBV27; no firm D call. V was cut by 4 bases and J by 5 bases, with 18 bases left in between. CDR3 size: 17 residues. The V gene's germline CDR1 is MNHEY and CDR2 SMNVEV (reference sequence).

The chain couples TRBV7-9 to TRBJ2-1, with D possibly being TRBD1 (5 bases). CDR1 and CDR2 (germline): SEHNR, FQNEAQ (reference sequence). With 2 bases removed from V and 7 bases from J, the gap between germline ends came to 12 bases. The CDR3 is 14 residues long. CDR3 amino acids: CASSLRGRANEQFF. The CDR3 DNA follows: TGTGCCAGCAGCTTACGTGGCAGGGCGAATGAGCAGTTCTTC.

This clone was counted between two and nine times. The chain recombines TRBV24-1 with TRBJ1-1; D is undetermined. In germline, CDR1 is KGHDR, CDR2 SFDVKD. The ends were cut back, 9 bases at V and 0 bases at J, with 16 bases in the middle. The CDR3 runs 15 residues. The CDR3 DNA reads TGTGCCACCCCCCATCCGGGTTTCATGAACACTGAAGCTTTCTTT. Its translation is CATPHPGFMNTEAFF.